Following are 7 T cell receptor beta chains from one sample sequenced in a study of OX40 agonist ivuxolimab in advanced cancers. The repertoire was sequenced with immunoSEQ multiplex PCR; TCRdb's copy has only in-frame clones and lacks some. Among approximately 84,000 clones listed, 84% were seen once. The sequencing used CD4+ or CD8+ T cells sorted from blood, collected in a trial of the OX40 agonist ivuxolimab. The receptors shown here come from an adult with an advanced solid tumor such as melanoma, head and neck, liver or kidney cancer.

The chain is built from TRBV5-5 and TRBJ1-5, with TRBD1 matching 8 bases. This CDR3 spans 18 amino acids. CDR1 is SGHKS and CDR2 is YYEKEE in the germline V gene (reference sequence). J lost 0 bases, V lost 4 bases, and 12 bases had no gene match. The CDR3: CASSPGGTGGYSNQPQHF. CDR3 bases: TGTGCCAGCAGCCCGGGAGGGACAGGCGGGTATAGCAATCAGCCCCAGCATTTT.

CDR3 amino acids: CASSSWDNEQFF. The CDR3 DNA reads as TGTGCCAGCAGCTCCTGGGACAATGAGCAGTTCTTC. The V call is TRBV7-7, the J call TRBJ2-1; D unresolved. Germline V gene lookup returns CDR1 SSHAT and CDR2 FNYEAQ (reference sequence). V was trimmed by 4 bases and J by 5 bases, leaving 6 bases between them. The CDR3 loop spans 12 amino acids.

The rearrangement uses TRBV28 and TRBJ2-3; 9 positions match TRBD2. The germline V gene encodes CDR1 MDHEN and CDR2 SYDVKM. After removal of 4 bases from V and 0 bases from J, the junction contained 20 bases not matched to a gene. The CDR3 contains 21 residues. CDR3 protein: CASSSRTFRTSAPLSTDTQYF. The CDR3 DNA reads as TGTGCCAGCAGTTCACGCACCTTTAGGACTAGCGCCCCACTTAGCACAGATACGCAGTATTTT.

The count of this clone is one. V and J are TRBV4-2 and TRBJ2-3; 10 bases fit TRBD1. The junction had 16 bases not matched to a gene; V was cut back by 4 bases and J by 6 bases. CDR3 length: 18 residues. Germline CDR1 LGHNA, CDR2 YNFKEQ. CDR3 nucleotide sequence: TGTGCCAGCAGCCGAACGGGATCCGGGGGACAGGGGTTTGATACGCAGTATTTT. As protein: CASSRTGSGGQGFDTQYF.

The rearrangement uses TRBV30 and TRBJ1-5; D is unclear. Trimming left V 0 bases short and J 4 bases short, with 7 bases between. CDR1 and CDR2 from the germline V gene are GTSNPN and SVGIG (reference sequence). This CDR3 has 13 amino acids. The CDR3 loop reads CAWSVVGNQPQHF. In nucleotides, the CDR3 is TGTGCCTGGAGTGTGGTGGGGAATCAGCCCCAGCATTTT. Full variable domain (rest looked up from reference TRBV30 and TRBJ1-5): SQTIHQWPATLVQPVGSPLSLECTVEGTSNPNLYWYRQAAGRGLQLLFYSVGIGQISSEVPQNLSASRPQDRQFILSSKKLLLSDSGFYLCAWSVVGNQPQHFGDGTRLSIL.

The J gene is TRBJ2-3, the V gene TRBV28, with 8 bases matching TRBD1. Germline CDR1 MDHEN, CDR2 SYDVKM. V lost 5 bases, J lost 3 bases, and 7 bases stayed unmatched. The CDR3 extends over 15 amino acids. The CDR3 sequence: CASSGPQGATDTQYF. The CDR3 region has the DNA TGTGCCAGCAGTGGACCCCAGGGGGCTACAGATACGCAGTATTTT.

The gene calls are TRBV6-5 and TRBJ2-2; 8 positions match TRBD1. This CDR3 contains 15 residues. Germline loops: CDR1 MNHEY, CDR2 SVGAGI. The junction had 3 bases not matched to a gene; V was cut back by 5 bases and J by 1 base. This CDR3 is CASSIDRGNTGELFF. The CDR3 nucleotides read TGTGCCAGCAGTATAGACAGGGGGAACACCGGGGAGCTGTTTTTT.